The clone carrying this T cell receptor beta chain was detected only a few times. Its antigen is currently unknown. Via MiXCR, TCRdb re-called the RT-PCR reads, giving one row per CDR3 protein. The sample includes roughly 520,000 distinct CDR3 sequences, around 25% of them seen just once. This specimen belongs to a study of response to subunit inactivated influenza vaccine. Whole-study findings and limits: Seasonal influenza vaccination, on each occasion, was suggested by the authors to recruit few new T cells.

The V gene end was trimmed by 3 bases and the J gene end by 4 bases; junction bases not matched to a gene: 3. CDR1 is KGHSH and CDR2 is LQKENI in the germline V gene. The CDR3 extends over 14 amino acids. The J gene is TRBJ2-5, the V gene TRBV18; 9 bases are shared with TRBD2. This clonotype was sampled from a man aged 50-60 years who received an inactivated influenza vaccine. Material: CD4+ T cells sorted from PBMCs, obtained around 5 days after vaccination. The CDR3 protein is CASSPLAGIETQYF. The CDR3 DNA sequence: TGTGCCAGCTCACCTCTAGCGGGAATAGAGACCCAGTACTTC.